Listed here are 10 T cell receptor beta chains from one sample, sequenced in a study of Tregs in tolerant kidney transplant recipients. Assay: immunoSEQ multiplex PCR; the TCRdb copy retains only in-frame clones and omits some. The sample lists some 100,000 clones, about 91% occurring once. Material: CD4+ T cells from blood. The receptors derive from a human donor in good health.

The chain is built from TRBV21-1 and TRBJ2-1; the table's D call TRBD2 went unverified against the DNA. TRBV21-1 is an annotated pseudogene. The CDR3 covers 13 residues. The CDR3 loop reads CASSKSPTREQFF. CDR3 DNA sequence: TGTGCCAGCAGCAAATCCCCGACTCGAGAGCAGTTCTTC.

This clone was seen just once. This rearrangement joins TRBV9 to TRBJ2-7; TRBD1 might be the D (6 bases). Germline CDR1 and CDR2: SGDLS and YYNGEE. CDR3 size: 14 residues. Trimming stripped 4 bases from V and 6 bases from J, with 17 bases between. As DNA, the CDR3 is TGTGCCAGCAGCCCGGACAGCGGTTCGCGCGAGCAGTACTTC. Translation: CASSPDSGSREQYF.

This chain links TRBV2 with TRBJ2-5; the match to TRBD2 covers 9 bases. V shed 7 bases and J 1 base; nucleotides not matched to a gene: 7. Germline CDR1 SNHLY, CDR2 FYNNEI. The CDR3 contains 15 residues. The chain's CDR3 is CASKVAGVRQETQYF. The DNA of the CDR3 is TGTGCCAGCAAGGTAGCGGGAGTACGCCAAGAGACCCAGTACTTC.

The chain couples TRBV5-1 to TRBJ1-2, with D tentatively TRBD1 (6 bases). The CDR3 sequence is 13 residues long. V dropped 1 base and J dropped 6 bases, with 10 bases sitting between them. Germline loops: CDR1 SGHRS, CDR2 YFSETQ. In nucleotides, the CDR3 is TGCGCCAGCAGCTTGACCCGGACAGATGGCTACACCTTC. Its translation is CASSLTRTDGYTF.

The chain has TRBV5-1 and TRBJ1-6; D not resolved. This CDR3 is built from 14 residues. The V gene's germline CDR1 is SGHRS and CDR2 YFSETQ. V was shortened by 0 bases and J by 7 bases, with 8 bases between the two germline ends. CDR3 amino acids: CASSLDGLNSPLHF. Here the CDR3 DNA reads TGCGCCAGCAGCTTGGACGGACTCAATTCACCCCTCCACTTT.

The count of this clone is one. V and J are TRBV7-8 and TRBJ2-7; D gene uncertain. V was pared by 3 bases and J by 2 bases, with 14 bases between. From germline, CDR1 is SGHVS and CDR2 FQNEAQ. The CDR3 has 15 amino acids. Here the CDR3 reads CASSLGFSPAYEQYF. Here the CDR3 DNA reads TGTGCCAGCAGCTTGGGCTTCTCTCCAGCCTACGAGCAGTACTTC.

This chain's CDR3 is CASSFPGSTTYEQYF. The CDR3 bases are TGTGCCAGCAGCTTTCCGGGCAGTACTACCTACGAGCAGTACTTC. This chain joins TRBV5-5 and TRBJ2-7; D is undetermined. Germline V CDR1 and CDR2: SGHKS, YYEKEE (reference sequence). Trimming shortened V by 2 bases and J by 2 bases, and 14 bases separated the two germline ends. The length of the CDR3 is 15 residues.

This chain links TRBV5-4 with TRBJ2-7, with 7 nucleotides matching TRBD1. The J segment lost 1 base and the V segment lost 4 bases, leaving 2 bases of the junction unmatched. This CDR3 contains 13 residues. The V gene's germline CDR1 is SGHNT and CDR2 YYREEE (reference sequence). The CDR3 is CASSRQGSYEQYF. For the CDR3, the DNA is TGTGCCAGCAGCCGACAGGGATCCTACGAGCAGTACTTC.

The CDR3 region is CASSDIARANYGYTF. The CDR3 DNA is TGTGCCAGCAGTGATATAGCCAGAGCTAACTATGGCTACACCTTC. This chain joins TRBV2 and TRBJ1-2; D is uncertain. Germline CDR1 reads SNHLY; CDR2 reads FYNNEI. Trimming took off 3 bases at V and 0 bases at J, with 11 bases between the two ends. The length of the CDR3 is 15 residues.

This clone was seen just once. The rearrangement joins TRBV15 to TRBJ2-5; either TRBD1 or TRBD2 may supply D (5 bases each). This CDR3 is built from 16 residues. V was trimmed by 0 bases and J by 3 bases, leaving 14 bases between them. Germline CDR1 and CDR2: LNHNV and YYDKDF (reference sequence). For the CDR3, the DNA is TGTGCCACCAGCAGAGACCGAGGGGCAGTGAAAGAGACCCAGTACTTC. Translation gives CATSRDRGAVKETQYF.